This T cell receptor (beta chain) was identified during a study of blood T cell repertoires in COVID-19. The V gene end was trimmed by 3 bases and the J gene end by 5 bases; junction bases not matched to a gene: 11. Germline V gives CDR1 SQVTM, CDR2 ANQGSEA. CDR3 length equals 16 residues. Sequencing used immunoSEQ multiplex PCR; TCRdb keeps in-frame clones, though not all of them. The sample has 170,000 or so clones, approximately 88% seen once. Source material: peripheral blood. This clonotype originated in a woman in her 40s with COVID-19, enrolled during active disease. This chain uses TRBV29-1 with TRBJ1-1; TRBD1 aligns across 11 bases. The CDR3 is CSVEGTGGVLQTEAFF. DNA of the CDR3: TGCAGCGTTGAGGGGACAGGGGGGGTATTACAAACTGAAGCTTTCTTT.